A single T cell receptor (beta chain) is shown here with its context. Its cognate antigen is unknown. This sample is drawn from a study of OX40 agonist ivuxolimab in advanced cancers. Whole-study results and caveats: What antigens the expanded peripheral T cells recognized was never established.

Some clones are missing from TCRdb's copy, which holds only in-frame ones; the method was immunoSEQ multiplex PCR. The sample has about 68,000 clones, 83% seen once. The CDR3 is made up of 17 amino acids. Germline V gives CDR1 SEHNR, CDR2 FQNEAQ (reference sequence). V lost 4 bases, J lost 0 bases, and 8 bases stayed unmatched. The chain links TRBV7-9 to TRBJ1-5; 8 bases are shared with TRBD1. This TCR was recovered from an adult with an advanced solid tumor such as melanoma, head and neck, liver or kidney cancer. Material: CD4+ or CD8+ T cells sorted from blood, obtained in a trial of the OX40 agonist ivuxolimab. DNA for the CDR3: TGTGCCAGCAGCTCTCATTCAGGGGGCAATAGCAATCAGCCCCAGCATTTT. This gives the protein CASSSHSGGNSNQPQHF.